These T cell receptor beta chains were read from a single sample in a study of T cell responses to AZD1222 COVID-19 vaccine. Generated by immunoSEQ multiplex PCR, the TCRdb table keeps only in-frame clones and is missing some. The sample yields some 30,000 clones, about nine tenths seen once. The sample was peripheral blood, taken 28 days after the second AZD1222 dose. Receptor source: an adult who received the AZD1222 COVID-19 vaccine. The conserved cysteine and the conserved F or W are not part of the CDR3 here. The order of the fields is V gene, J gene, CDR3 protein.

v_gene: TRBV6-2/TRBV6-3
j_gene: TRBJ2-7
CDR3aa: ASSPDRGRYEQY

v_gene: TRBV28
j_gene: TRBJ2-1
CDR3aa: ASSFSLAGGNEQF

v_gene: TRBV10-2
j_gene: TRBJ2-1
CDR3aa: ASIPGPDRNEQF

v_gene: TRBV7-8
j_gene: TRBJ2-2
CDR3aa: ASSPLTLVGELF

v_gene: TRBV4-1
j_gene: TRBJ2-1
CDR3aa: ASSQGVMSYNEQF

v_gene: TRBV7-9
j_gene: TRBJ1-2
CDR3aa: ASSPDRNLGYT

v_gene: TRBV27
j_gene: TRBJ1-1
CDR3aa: ASSLIARRGPVETEAF

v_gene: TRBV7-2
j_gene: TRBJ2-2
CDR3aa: AIPRGSGGAPGELF

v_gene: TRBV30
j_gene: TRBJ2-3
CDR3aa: AWAGVLADTQY

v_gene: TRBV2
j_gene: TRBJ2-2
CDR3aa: ASRALAVNTGELF

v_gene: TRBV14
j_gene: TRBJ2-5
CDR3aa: ASSFRTGAQETQY

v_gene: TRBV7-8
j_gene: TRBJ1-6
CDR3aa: ASSFSRGEDNSPLH

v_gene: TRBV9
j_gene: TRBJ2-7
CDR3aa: ASSVAGTGYEQY

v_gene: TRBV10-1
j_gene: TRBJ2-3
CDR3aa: ASSESGRDGDTQY

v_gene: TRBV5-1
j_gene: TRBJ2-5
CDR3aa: ASSPGTGGYQETQY

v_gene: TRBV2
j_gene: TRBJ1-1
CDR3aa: ASSAGVSRGTEAF

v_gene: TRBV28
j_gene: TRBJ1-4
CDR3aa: ASSLGGPGEKLF

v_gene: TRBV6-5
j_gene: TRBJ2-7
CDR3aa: ASSPDRGRWGEQY

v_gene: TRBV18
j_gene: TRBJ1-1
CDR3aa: ASSPPGQGGNEAF

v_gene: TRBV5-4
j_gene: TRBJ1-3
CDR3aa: ASSLAGQPGNTIY

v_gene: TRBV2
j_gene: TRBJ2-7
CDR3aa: ASSEVYEQY

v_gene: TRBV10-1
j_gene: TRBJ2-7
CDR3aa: ASSPGAGEQYEQY

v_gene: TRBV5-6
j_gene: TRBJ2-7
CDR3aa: ASSLGQGYYEQY

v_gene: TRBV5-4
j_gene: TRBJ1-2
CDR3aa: ASSLQGYDYGYT

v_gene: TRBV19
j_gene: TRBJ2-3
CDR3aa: ASSPGVTDTQY

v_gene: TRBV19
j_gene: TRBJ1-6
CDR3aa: ASSRDGTGDSPLH

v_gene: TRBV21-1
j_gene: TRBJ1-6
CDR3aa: ASSKGSPKAGYSPLH

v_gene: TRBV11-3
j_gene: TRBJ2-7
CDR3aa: ASSLTRGYEQY

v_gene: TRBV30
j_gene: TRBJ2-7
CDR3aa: AWGKGGGLYEQY

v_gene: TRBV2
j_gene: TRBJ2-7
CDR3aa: ASRETSGTYEQY

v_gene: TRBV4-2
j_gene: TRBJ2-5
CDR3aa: ASSPPGLQETQY

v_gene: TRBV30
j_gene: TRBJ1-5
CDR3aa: AWSVGQSNQPQH

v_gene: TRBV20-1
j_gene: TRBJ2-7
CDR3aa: SAQGPYEQY

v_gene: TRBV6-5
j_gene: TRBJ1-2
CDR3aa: ASSSRQGFAGYT

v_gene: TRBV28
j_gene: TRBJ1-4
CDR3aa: ASSPRTGDSNEKLF

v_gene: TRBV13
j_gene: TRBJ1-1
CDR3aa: ASSLGAGSQAF

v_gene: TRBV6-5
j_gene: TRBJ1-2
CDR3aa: ASGTANGYT

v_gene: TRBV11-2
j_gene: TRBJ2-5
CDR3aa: ASSLTLQETQY

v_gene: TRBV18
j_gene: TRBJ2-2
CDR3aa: ASSLGQTGELF

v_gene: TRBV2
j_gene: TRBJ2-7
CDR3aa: ASTGPHQNSYEQY

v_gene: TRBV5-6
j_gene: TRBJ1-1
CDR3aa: ASTLTGNTEAF

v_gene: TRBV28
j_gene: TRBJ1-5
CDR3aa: ASSLAIGGGGQPQH

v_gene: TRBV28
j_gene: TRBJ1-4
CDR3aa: ASRPGTNEKLF

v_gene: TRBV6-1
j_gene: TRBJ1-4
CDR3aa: ASSEVLGGGRPGAEKLF

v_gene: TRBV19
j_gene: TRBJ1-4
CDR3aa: ASRYGQGSTNEKLF

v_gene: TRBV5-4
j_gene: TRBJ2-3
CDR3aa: ASSLGLAGVSTDTQY

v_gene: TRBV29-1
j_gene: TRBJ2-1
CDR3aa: SVDRQGAYEQF

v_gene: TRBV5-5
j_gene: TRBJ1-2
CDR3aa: ASSLGEDGYT

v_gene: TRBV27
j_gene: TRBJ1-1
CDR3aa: ASAGLTEAF

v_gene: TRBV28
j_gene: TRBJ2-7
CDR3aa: ASSKWDRATYEQY